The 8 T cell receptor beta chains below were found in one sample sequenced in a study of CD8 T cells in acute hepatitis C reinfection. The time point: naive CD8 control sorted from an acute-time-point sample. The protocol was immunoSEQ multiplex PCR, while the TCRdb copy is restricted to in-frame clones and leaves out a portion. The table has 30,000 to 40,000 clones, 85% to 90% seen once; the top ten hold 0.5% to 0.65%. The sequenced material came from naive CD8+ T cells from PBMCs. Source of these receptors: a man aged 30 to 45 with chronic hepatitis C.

The CDR3 region has the DNA TGTGCCAGCAGTCTCGCCGGGACAGGGAACTATGGCTACACCTTC. It encodes CASSLAGTGNYGYTF. This chain connects TRBV27 to TRBJ1-2; 9 nucleotides line up with TRBD1. Trimming cost V 5 bases and J 2 bases; bases outside gene matches: 6. CDR1 and CDR2 (germline): MNHEY, SMNVEV (reference sequence). This CDR3 has 15 residues.

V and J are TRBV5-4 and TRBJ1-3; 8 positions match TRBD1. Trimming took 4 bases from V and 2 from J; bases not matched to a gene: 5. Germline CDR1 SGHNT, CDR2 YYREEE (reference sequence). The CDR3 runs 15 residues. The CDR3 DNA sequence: TGTGCCAGCAGCCCCGACAGGGGCCCTGGAAACACCATATATTTT. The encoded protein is CASSPDRGPGNTIYF.

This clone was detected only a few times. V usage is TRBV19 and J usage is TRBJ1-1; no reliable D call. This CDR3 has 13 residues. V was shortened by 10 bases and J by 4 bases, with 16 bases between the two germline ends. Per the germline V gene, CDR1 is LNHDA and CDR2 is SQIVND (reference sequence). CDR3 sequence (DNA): TGTGCCACTACATTGGGCCGGGGCACTGAAGCTTTCTTT. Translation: CATTLGRGTEAFF.

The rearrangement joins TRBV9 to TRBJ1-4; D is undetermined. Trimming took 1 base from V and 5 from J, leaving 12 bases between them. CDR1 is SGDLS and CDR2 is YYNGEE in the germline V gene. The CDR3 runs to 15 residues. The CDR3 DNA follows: TGTGCCAGCAGCGTATCCCTGAAACCGAATGAAAAACTGTTTTTT. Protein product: CASSVSLKPNEKLFF.

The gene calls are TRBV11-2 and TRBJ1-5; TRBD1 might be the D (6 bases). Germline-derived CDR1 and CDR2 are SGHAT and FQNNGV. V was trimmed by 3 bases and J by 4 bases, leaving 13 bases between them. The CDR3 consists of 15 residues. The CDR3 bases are TGTGCCAGCAGCTTCGGCAGGGGAGGGAATCAGCCCCAGCATTTT. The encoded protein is CASSFGRGGNQPQHF.

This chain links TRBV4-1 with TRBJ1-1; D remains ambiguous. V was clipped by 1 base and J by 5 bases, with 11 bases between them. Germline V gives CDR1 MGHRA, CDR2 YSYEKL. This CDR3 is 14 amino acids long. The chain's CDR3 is CASSQVWDATEAFF. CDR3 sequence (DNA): TGCGCCAGCAGCCAAGTGTGGGATGCGACTGAAGCTTTCTTT.

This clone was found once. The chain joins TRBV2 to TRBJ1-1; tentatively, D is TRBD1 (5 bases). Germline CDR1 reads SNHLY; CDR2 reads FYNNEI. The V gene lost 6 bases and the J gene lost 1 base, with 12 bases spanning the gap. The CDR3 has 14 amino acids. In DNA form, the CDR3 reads TGTGCCAGCAGGACACTTAGGGGGAACACTGAAGCTTTCTTT. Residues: CASRTLRGNTEAFF.

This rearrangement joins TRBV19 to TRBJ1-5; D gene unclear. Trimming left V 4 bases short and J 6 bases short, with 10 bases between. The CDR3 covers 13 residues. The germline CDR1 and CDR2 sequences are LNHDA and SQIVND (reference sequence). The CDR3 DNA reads TGTGCCAGTAGTAGCGGGGAAACTCAGCCCCAGCATTTT. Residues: CASSSGETQPQHF.